This T cell receptor (beta chain) was documented in a study of vaccination and CD4 T cells after COVID-19. Cultured CD4+ T cell DNA underwent sequencing with the Oncomine TCR Beta short-read assay. In TCRdb, the PCR reads were re-called with MiXCR into one record per CDR3 protein. The profile shows over 2,000 distinct CDR3 sequences, under 30% of them singletons. Germline V CDR1 and CDR2: MNHNS, SASEGT. This CDR3 has 13 amino acids. Deletions cut 3 bases from V and 8 bases from J, with 13 bases between. This clonotype was found a few times. Its antigen remains unidentified. Treatment meaning: approximately nine-day PBMC culture with coronavirus spike peptide pools or control peptides (ViraFEST assay). TCRs were sequenced by ViraFEST after antigen-specific T cells had been expanded with peptide pools. PBMCs, plated at a few million per well, were grown in the presence of around 10 IU/ml IL-2 and 10 ug/ml peptide pools.

V usage is TRBV6-1 and J usage is TRBJ1-2; tentatively, D is TRBD1 (5 bases). The receptor's source is a human donor who had recovered from COVID-19. The sequenced sample was CD4+ T cells from blood, cultured in vitro, obtained after SARS-CoV-2 vaccination. The CDR3 spells CASSDQSWDGYTF. The CDR3 coding sequence is TGTGCCAGCAGTGATCAGTCGTGGGACGGCTACACCTTC.